Listed below are T cell receptor beta chains from one sample, sequenced in a study of cytomegalovirus exposure and HLA in healthy donors. Clones were read by immunoSEQ multiplex PCR, and TCRdb kept only the in-frame ones, dropping some. In the table there are over 80,000 clones, 65% to 85% of which are singletons. The specimen was PBMCs. The origin of the receptors is a man in his forties in good health and CMV-seropositive. CDR3s include the opening cysteine and the closing phenylalanine or tryptophan. Each record gives: CDR3 protein, CDR3 DNA, V gene, D gene, J gene, CDR3 length, clone size. A D gene is named only where the DNA matches it firmly. Size values are once, few and many counts, or a class for expanded clones, and some rows have none.

cdr3_aa: CASSLPGVGSYNEQFF; cdr3_nt: TGTGCCAGCAGCCTTCCGGGGGTTGGATCCTACAATGAGCAGTTCTTC; v_call: TRBV5-6; d_call: NA; j_call: TRBJ2-1; cdr3_length: 16; clone_size: NA
cdr3_aa: CASSIWDTNQPQHF; cdr3_nt: TGTGCCAGTAGTATATGGGACACTAATCAGCCCCAGCATTTT; v_call: TRBV19; d_call: NA; j_call: TRBJ1-5; cdr3_length: 14; clone_size: NA
cdr3_aa: CASSRDRVKEAFF; cdr3_nt: TGTGCCAGCAGTCGGGACAGGGTTAAGGAAGCTTTCTTT; v_call: TRBV6-1; d_call: TRBD1; j_call: TRBJ1-1; cdr3_length: 13; clone_size: NA
cdr3_aa: CASSFRDRGYGYTF; cdr3_nt: TGTGCCAGCAGTTTTCGGGACAGGGGCTATGGCTACACCTTC; v_call: TRBV27; d_call: TRBD1; j_call: TRBJ1-2; cdr3_length: 14; clone_size: once
cdr3_aa: CASSFTGPETEAFF; cdr3_nt: TGCGCCAGCAGCTTCACAGGACCCGAAACTGAAGCTTTCTTT; v_call: TRBV5-1; d_call: NA; j_call: TRBJ1-1; cdr3_length: 14; clone_size: few
cdr3_aa: CASSLLTPAVGNYGYTF; cdr3_nt: TGTGCCAGCAGTTTACTCACCCCGGCGGTGGGTAACTATGGCTACACCTTC; v_call: TRBV28; d_call: NA; j_call: TRBJ1-2; cdr3_length: 17; clone_size: NA
cdr3_aa: CASSLASGTRNQPQHF; cdr3_nt: TGTGCCAGCAGCTTAGCTTCCGGGACAAGGAATCAGCCCCAGCATTTT; v_call: TRBV7-9; d_call: NA; j_call: TRBJ1-5; cdr3_length: 16; clone_size: NA
cdr3_aa: CASSQVLAATDTQYF; cdr3_nt: TGTGCCAGCAGCCAAGTTTTGGCGGCAACAGATACGCAGTATTTT; v_call: TRBV4-2; d_call: NA; j_call: TRBJ2-3; cdr3_length: 15; clone_size: NA
cdr3_aa: CSVDPGGSYGYTF; cdr3_nt: TGCAGCGTTGACCCAGGGGGTAGCTATGGCTACACCTTC; v_call: TRBV29-1; d_call: TRBD1; j_call: TRBJ1-2; cdr3_length: 13; clone_size: NA
cdr3_aa: CASRGQGSSYEQYF; cdr3_nt: TGTGCCAGCAGGGGACAGGGAAGCTCCTACGAGCAGTACTTC; v_call: TRBV28; d_call: TRBD1; j_call: TRBJ2-7; cdr3_length: 14; clone_size: NA
cdr3_aa: CASTGGNSYEQYF; cdr3_nt: TGTGCCAGTACAGGGGGCAACTCCTACGAGCAGTACTTC; v_call: TRBV2; d_call: TRBD1; j_call: TRBJ2-7; cdr3_length: 13; clone_size: NA
cdr3_aa: CASSQETGQGELFF; cdr3_nt: TGCGCCAGCAGCCAAGAGACAGGGCAAGGGGAGCTGTTTTTT; v_call: TRBV4-1; d_call: TRBD1; j_call: TRBJ2-2; cdr3_length: 14; clone_size: NA
cdr3_aa: CASSFGRGSTEAFF; cdr3_nt: TGTGCCAGCAGCTTCGGCAGGGGATCCACTGAAGCTTTCTTT; v_call: TRBV5-4; d_call: NA; j_call: TRBJ1-1; cdr3_length: 14; clone_size: NA
cdr3_aa: CASSQGAAKNIQYF; cdr3_nt: TGCGCCAGCAGCCAGGGGGCAGCCAAAAACATTCAGTACTTC; v_call: TRBV4-1; d_call: NA; j_call: TRBJ2-4; cdr3_length: 14; clone_size: NA
cdr3_aa: CATRETGHEQFF; cdr3_nt: TGTGCCACCAGGGAGACAGGTCATGAGCAGTTCTTC; v_call: TRBV15; d_call: NA; j_call: TRBJ2-1; cdr3_length: 12; clone_size: NA
cdr3_aa: CASSSRLGQGGEQYF; cdr3_nt: TGTGCCAGCAGTTCCCGATTGGGGCAGGGAGGCGAGCAGTACTTC; v_call: TRBV6-1; d_call: NA; j_call: TRBJ2-7; cdr3_length: 15; clone_size: NA
cdr3_aa: CASTQGGGQETQYF; cdr3_nt: TGTGCCAGCACTCAAGGGGGGGGCCAAGAGACCCAGTACTTC; v_call: TRBV6-1; d_call: NA; j_call: TRBJ2-5; cdr3_length: 14; clone_size: NA
cdr3_aa: CASSLAGGRGNEQFF; cdr3_nt: TGTGCCAGCAGCTTAGCCGGGGGGAGAGGCAATGAGCAGTTCTTC; v_call: TRBV11-2; d_call: TRBD2; j_call: TRBJ2-1; cdr3_length: 15; clone_size: NA
cdr3_aa: CASREGSGANVLTF; cdr3_nt: TGTGCCAGCAGAGAGGGCTCTGGGGCCAACGTCCTGACTTTC; v_call: TRBV6-6; d_call: NA; j_call: TRBJ2-6; cdr3_length: 14; clone_size: NA
cdr3_aa: CASSSARATEAFF; cdr3_nt: TGTGCCAGCAGTTCGGCCAGGGCCACTGAAGCTTTCTTT; v_call: TRBV28; d_call: NA; j_call: TRBJ1-1; cdr3_length: 13; clone_size: NA
cdr3_aa: CASRGAGSSYNEQFF; cdr3_nt: TGTGCCAGTAGGGGAGCGGGTAGCTCCTACAATGAGCAGTTCTTC; v_call: TRBV19; d_call: NA; j_call: TRBJ2-1; cdr3_length: 15; clone_size: NA
cdr3_aa: CASSTQGAGGELFF; cdr3_nt: TGCGCCAGCAGCACTCAGGGGGCCGGCGGGGAGCTGTTTTTT; v_call: TRBV5-1; d_call: TRBD1; j_call: TRBJ2-2; cdr3_length: 14; clone_size: few